Each of the 28 T cell receptor beta chains below was sequenced from the same sample in a study of CD8 T cells in ankylosing spondylitis. TCRdb reprocessed the 5' RACE reads with MiXCR, giving one entry per CDR3 protein. The sample lists over 95,000 distinct CDR3 sequences, about 8% occurring once. Specimen: blood, either unsorted or a sorted T cell fraction (not recorded which). The receptors originated from a male donor with ankylosing spondylitis or in good health (not recorded which).

As to this clonotype: This may be a read error, as it is one base from a much larger clone. The chain combines TRBV29-1 with TRBJ1-2; no reliable D call. CDR3 length: 15 residues. V was clipped by 6 bases and J by 5 bases, with 22 bases between them. Per germline, CDR1 SQVTM and CDR2 ANQGSEA. The DNA of the CDR3 is TGCAGCGTGCAACGGCGGGCAAACAAGGATTATGGCTACACCTTC. It encodes CSVQRRANKDYGYTF.

This clonotype was seen at least ten times. The chain links TRBV5-6 to TRBJ1-1, with 7 bases fitting TRBD1. The CDR3 is 14 residues long. The germline V gene encodes CDR1 SGHDT and CDR2 YYEEEE. The V gene end was trimmed by 4 bases and the J gene end by 3 bases; junction bases not matched to a gene: 6. CDR3 sequence (DNA): TGTGCCAGCAGCCGACAGGGAGGATACACTGAAGCTTTCTTT. This encodes CASSRQGGYTEAFF.

In the case of this clonotype: A read error may be the cause here, since a much bigger clone is one base away. V usage is TRBV21-1 and J usage is TRBJ2-5; the table assigns TRBD1, which was not confirmed against the DNA. TRBV21-1 has pseudogene status. This CDR3 region has 16 residues. The CDR3 DNA is TGTGCCAGCAACCCCGAGGGACAGGGAAGCCAAGAGACCCAGTACTTC. Translating it yields CASNPEGQGSQETQYF.

V and J are TRBV7-9 and TRBJ1-6; no reliable D call. CDR3 length equals 13 residues. V lost 1 base, J lost 8 bases, and 6 bases lay in between. The germline gives CDR1 SEHNR, CDR2 FQNEAQ (reference sequence). The CDR3 nucleotides read TGTGCCAGCAGCTTAGTCGGGGATTCACCCCTCCACTTT. This gives the protein CASSLVGDSPLHF.

This clonotype has ten or more counts. J is TRBJ1-1 and V is TRBV20-1, with D uncertain. Between the trimmed V and J ends, which lost 4 bases and 0 bases, there was a span of 9 bases. The CDR3 extends over 13 amino acids. Germline V lookup: CDR1 DFQATT, CDR2 SNEGSKA (reference sequence). CDR3: CSAKADMNTEAFF. CDR3 nucleotides: TGCAGTGCTAAGGCAGACATGAACACTGAAGCTTTCTTT.

This clonotype was recorded many times. The rearrangement joins TRBV6-5 to TRBJ2-3, with 12 nucleotides matching TRBD2. The CDR3 contains 16 residues. V lost 0 bases to trimming and J lost 3 bases; unmatched junction nucleotides: 1. The germline V gene encodes CDR1 MNHEY and CDR2 SVGAGI. The CDR3 sequence is CASSYSTSGGTDTQYF. The CDR3 DNA sequence: TGTGCCAGCAGTTACTCGACTAGCGGGGGAACAGATACGCAGTATTTT.

This clonotype was counted ten times or more. The chain uses TRBV10-3 and TRBJ2-2; maybe TRBD2 (6 bases). The CDR3 has 16 amino acids. Trimming shortened V by 7 bases and J by 5 bases, and 20 bases separated the two germline ends. Germline V gene lookup returns CDR1 ENHRY and CDR2 SYGVKD. CDR3 region: CAITAGSNRLTGELFF. CDR3 DNA: TGTGCCATCACAGCCGGGAGTAACCGATTGACCGGGGAGCTGTTTTTT.

In its sample, this clonotype was seen many times. The rearrangement joins TRBV5-1 to TRBJ1-2, with D perhaps matching TRBD1 (5 bases). The V gene's germline CDR1 is SGHRS and CDR2 YFSETQ. This CDR3 is built from 13 residues. V was trimmed by 4 bases and J by 2 bases, leaving 9 bases between them. CDR3 amino acids: CASSDTGNYGYTF. CDR3 sequence (DNA): TGCGCCAGCAGCGATACAGGCAACTATGGCTACACCTTC.

In this sample, this clonotype turned up many times. The chain employs TRBV10-3 and TRBJ1-2, with 8 bases aligning to TRBD1. V dropped 3 bases and J dropped 6; count of bases not matched to a gene: 9. The germline V gene has CDR1 ENHRY and CDR2 SYGVKD. This CDR3 has 15 residues. The CDR3 nucleotides are TGTGCCATCAGTGACCCCCCGGACAGGGATCATGGCTACACCTTC. It is translated as CAISDPPDRDHGYTF.

This clonotype has at least ten counts. CDR3 loop: CASSLVWDRDSSYEQYF. CDR3 DNA sequence: TGTGCCAGCAGTTTAGTGTGGGACAGGGATTCCTCCTACGAGCAGTACTTC. The rearrangement joins TRBV12-3 or TRBV12-4 to TRBJ2-7, with 9 positions matching TRBD1. The CDR3 has 17 amino acids. The V gene end was trimmed by 1 base and the J gene end by 0 bases; junction bases not matched to a gene: 7.

This clonotype came up many times. The chain uses TRBV7-9 and TRBJ2-7; 9 positions agree with TRBD1. Trimming cost V 6 bases and J 4 bases; bases outside gene matches: 10. CDR3 size: 15 residues. Germline V gene sequence: CDR1 SEHNR, CDR2 FQNEAQ (reference sequence). CDR3 DNA sequence: TGTGCCAGCAGGCGGGACGGGACAGGGCTATACGAGCAGTACTTC. Translation: CASRRDGTGLYEQYF.

This clonotype was detected many times. CDR3 loop: CASSVLGLAGGSQYF. The DNA for the CDR3 is TGTGCCAGCAGCGTCTTAGGACTAGCTGGCGGATCGCAGTATTTT. This chain joins TRBV9 and TRBJ2-3; 8 bases line up with TRBD2. Germline V gives CDR1 SGDLS, CDR2 YYNGEE. The CDR3 has 15 amino acids. Trimming removed 2 bases from V and 10 bases from J; junction bases left unmatched: 12.

This clonotype was detected many times. The chain links TRBV7-8 to TRBJ1-1; the D is unclear. Germline V gives CDR1 SGHVS, CDR2 FQNEAQ. Trimming removed 4 bases from V and 1 base from J, with 4 bases in between. The CDR3 has 12 amino acids. The CDR3 spells CASSYANTEAFF. The CDR3 region has the DNA TGTGCCAGCAGCTACGCGAACACTGAAGCTTTCTTT.

This clonotype occurred many times. The genes are TRBV29-1 and TRBJ2-7, with D possibly being TRBD1 (6 bases). This CDR3 comprises 13 residues. V lost 7 bases and J 6 bases, leaving 19 bases between the germline ends. Germline values: CDR1 SQVTM, CDR2 ANQGSEA. CDR3 sequence reads: CSAEHRVTGEQYF. In DNA form, the CDR3 reads TGCAGCGCCGAACACAGGGTAACGGGCGAGCAGTACTTC.

This rearrangement joins TRBV7-9 to TRBJ1-1; D is undetermined. V lost 10 bases to trimming and J lost 1 base, with 7 bases between them. This CDR3 has 11 amino acids. Germline CDR1 is SEHNR and CDR2 is FQNEAQ (reference sequence). This CDR3 is CATGRNTEAFF. The CDR3 DNA follows: TGTGCCACCGGCAGGAACACTGAAGCTTTCTTT.

This clonotype was observed at least ten times. The CDR3 DNA reads as TGTGCCAGCAGTGAGACTAGCGGGGACTCCTACGAGCAGTACTTC. Residues: CASSETSGDSYEQYF. This rearrangement joins TRBV2 to TRBJ2-7; TRBD2 aligns across 11 bases. This CDR3 region has 15 residues. Trimming took 3 bases from V and 0 from J; bases not matched to a gene: 1. Germline V CDR1 and CDR2: SNHLY, FYNNEI.

This clonotype came up many times. The chain couples TRBV11-2 to TRBJ2-1; 9 bases align to TRBD2. The trim removed 6 bases at V and 7 bases at J, leaving 13 bases unmatched. CDR1 and CDR2 (germline): SGHAT, FQNNGV. This CDR3 spans 16 amino acids. CDR3: CASRILAGSIWNEQFF. CDR3 nucleotide sequence: TGTGCCAGCAGGATACTAGCGGGCAGTATCTGGAATGAGCAGTTCTTC.

This clonotype was observed at least ten times. The V and J genes are TRBV18 and TRBJ2-5; 7 bases line up with TRBD2. Germline values: CDR1 KGHSH, CDR2 LQKENI. This CDR3 contains 15 residues. V shed 1 base and J 1 base; nucleotides not matched to a gene: 3. The CDR3 DNA reads TGTGCCAGCTCACCACTAGCGGGCCTCCAAGAGACCCAGTACTTC. Protein: CASSPLAGLQETQYF.

This clonotype was counted ten times or more. CDR3 residues: CASSKGTASDEQYF. The CDR3 DNA reads TGCGCCAGCAGTAAAGGGACAGCGTCGGACGAGCAGTACTTC. The chain carries TRBV5-1 and TRBJ2-7; 7 nucleotides agree with TRBD1. The V gene end was trimmed by 5 bases and the J gene end by 5 bases; junction bases not matched to a gene: 10. This CDR3 has 14 amino acids. Germline V gene data show CDR1 as SGHRS and CDR2 as YFSETQ.

This clonotype occurred many times. The genes are TRBV20-1 and TRBJ2-1; TRBD1 matches at 8 bases. This CDR3 region has 16 residues. The ends lost 5 bases at V and 4 bases at J; junction bases unmatched: 13. Germline CDR1 reads DFQATT; CDR2 reads SNEGSKA (reference sequence). DNA for the CDR3: TGCAGTGCTCTATCCCGACAGGGGATGGGATACAATGAGCAGTTCTTC. Its translation is CSALSRQGMGYNEQFF.

This clonotype has at least ten counts. The chain joins TRBV28 to TRBJ2-7, with D perhaps TRBD2 (5 bases). In germline, CDR1 is MDHEN, CDR2 SYDVKM. Trimming removed 5 bases from V and 6 bases from J, with 17 bases in between. The CDR3 runs to 14 residues. CDR3 in DNA: TGTGCCAGCAGTACGATTGGGTCTGCGGGCGAGCAGTACTTC. It is translated as CASSTIGSAGEQYF. The whole variable domain, filled in from reference TRBV28 and TRBJ2-7, reads DVKVTQSSRYLVKRTGEKVFLECVQDMDHENMFWYRQDPGLGLRLIYFSYDVKMKEKGDIPEGYSVSREKKERFSLILESASTNQTSMYLCASSTIGSAGEQYFGPGTRLTVT.

A note on this clonotype: This may come from a read error, since a much larger clone is one base off. The chain combines TRBV7-2 with TRBJ2-5; D possibly corresponds to TRBD1 (6 bases). The CDR3 extends over 13 amino acids. V gave up 11 bases and J gave up 4 bases, with 17 bases separating them. CDR1 is SGHTA and CDR2 is FQGNSA in the germline V gene. CDR3 nucleotides: TGTGCCGGCATCCCAGACAGGAGAGAGACCCAGTACTTC. It yields the protein CAGIPDRRETQYF.

This clonotype was counted a single time. A read error is possible here, since a much larger clone lies one base away. This chain links TRBV20-1 with TRBJ2-1, with 7 bases identical to TRBD2. Germline CDR1 DFQATT, CDR2 SNEGSKA (reference sequence). This CDR3 spans 16 amino acids. The ends lost 5 bases at V and 0 bases at J; junction bases unmatched: 10. CDR3 DNA: TGCAGTGCTTTTCTAGCGGAGGGGCCCTCCTACAATGAGCAGTTCTTC. Amino acids: CSAFLAEGPSYNEQFF.

This clonotype was seen repeatedly, ten times or more. The gene calls are TRBV15 and TRBJ1-5; D may be TRBD1 (6 bases). Trimming removed 4 bases at V and 3 bases at J, with 10 bases between. Germline lookup yields CDR1 LNHNV and CDR2 YYDKDF (reference sequence). This CDR3 has 14 amino acids. The CDR3 DNA sequence: TGTGCCACCAGCATAGGACAGAACAATCAGCCCCAGCATTTT. Translated: CATSIGQNNQPQHF.

This clonotype has at least ten counts. This sequence joins TRBV5-6 and TRBJ2-2; 13 nucleotides align to TRBD2. The CDR3 has 16 residues. The germline V gene encodes CDR1 SGHDT and CDR2 YYEEEE. Trimming removed 4 bases from V and 4 bases from J; junction bases left unmatched: 4. CDR3 sequence: CASSQGLAGPTGELFF. The CDR3 region has the DNA TGTGCCAGCAGCCAGGGACTAGCGGGACCCACCGGGGAGCTGTTTTTT.

This clonotype was seen many times. CDR3 nucleotides: TGTGCCAGCAGCCGGGACAGAATCAATCAGCCCCAGCATTTT. Translated, it gives CASSRDRINQPQHF. V gene TRBV2 combines with J gene TRBJ1-5, with 7 bases that match TRBD1. The V gene end was trimmed by 6 bases and the J gene end by 3 bases; junction bases not matched to a gene: 5. From germline, CDR1 is SNHLY and CDR2 FYNNEI. This CDR3 comprises 14 residues.

In its sample, this clonotype was seen a few times. The rearrangement links TRBV19 to TRBJ1-2; TRBD1 might be the D (5 bases). This CDR3 is 14 amino acids long. Trimming took 5 bases from V and 3 from J, leaving 13 bases between them. Germline loops: CDR1 LNHDA, CDR2 SQIVND (reference sequence). CDR3 in amino acids: CASSFQGTYYGYTF. The CDR3 DNA sequence: TGTGCCAGTAGTTTCCAGGGAACCTACTATGGCTACACCTTC. The full variable domain, completed using reference TRBV19 and TRBJ1-2, is DGGITQSPKYLFRKEGQNVTLSCEQNLNHDAMYWYRQDPGQGLRLIYYSQIVNDFQKGDIAEGYSVSREKKESFPLTVTSAQKNPTAFYLCASSFQGTYYGYTFGSGTRLTVV.

In its sample, this clonotype was seen many times. The chain has TRBV7-9 and TRBJ1-1, with D unclear. The V gene's germline CDR1 is SEHNR and CDR2 FQNEAQ (reference sequence). There are 11 residues in the CDR3. Trimming cost V 3 bases and J 7 bases, with 6 bases left between them. The CDR3 sequence is CASSFGGEAFF. DNA for the CDR3: TGTGCCAGCAGCTTCGGCGGTGAAGCTTTCTTT.